These T cell receptor beta chains were read from a single sample in a study of T cells in tuberculosis. The data were produced by immunoSEQ multiplex PCR, yet TCRdb's version contains in-frame clones alone and is incomplete. Counted here are some 29,000 clones, nearly 90% occurring once; the ten biggest clones make up around 6.1%. Specimen: PBMCs. The receptors shown here come from a donor aged 10-29 years with latent tuberculosis or without tuberculosis infection. The CDR3 runs from the conserved cysteine through the conserved F or W. Each record gives: CDR3 length, D gene, V gene, J gene, CDR3 protein. D genes are given only for firm matches.

16,NA,TRBV9,TRBJ2-7,CASSPPAGPSSYEQYF
14,NA,TRBV18,TRBJ2-7,CASSPDSVAYEQYF
16,NA,TRBV6-1,TRBJ2-5,CASSEHLGSTQETQYF
14,TRBD1,TRBV29-1,TRBJ1-2,CSVQRRDRGLGYTF
15,NA,TRBV29-1,TRBJ1-3,CSVEVPQISGNTIYF
15,TRBD1,TRBV6-5,TRBJ2-7,CASSNRDRGTYEQYF
16,TRBD2,TRBV19,TRBJ2-3,CASSIGSGDPTDTQYF
13,NA,TRBV7-2,TRBJ2-1,CASSALSGNEQFF
17,TRBD1,TRBV9,TRBJ1-1,CASSVEERGGMNTEAFF
13,NA,TRBV5-5,TRBJ1-2,CASSASGGYGYTF
15,NA,TRBV7-9,TRBJ1-2,CASSAPSIRGYGYTF
12,NA,TRBV18,TRBJ1-3,CASSSTGNTIYF
13,TRBD1,TRBV10-2,TRBJ2-2,CASRQGAGGELFF
16,NA,TRBV27,TRBJ2-5,CASSSSRPREQETQYF
12,NA,TRBV6-1,TRBJ2-7,CASSHSGQPQYF
15,NA,TRBV2,TRBJ1-2,CASREDGRPGYGYTF
13,NA,TRBV9,TRBJ1-2,CASSVVGRVGYTF
13,NA,TRBV6-1,TRBJ1-1,CASSDGGRIEAFF
14,TRBD1,TRBV6-1,TRBJ2-3,CASTRTGEGDTQYF
15,TRBD1,TRBV11-2,TRBJ2-7,CASSLDGRGPREQYF
14,TRBD2,TRBV6-5,TRBJ2-3,CASRAGTSLDTQYF
14,NA,TRBV7-9,TRBJ2-2,CASSPRLQTGELFF
15,NA,TRBV28,TRBJ1-2,CASRISGTSGSGYTF
13,NA,TRBV7-3,TRBJ1-6,CASSLDSNSPLHF
13,NA,TRBV5-1,TRBJ1-3,CASSLDRGNTIYF
15,TRBD2,TRBV19,TRBJ2-5,CASSITSGGAETQYF
17,NA,TRBV7-8,TRBJ1-5,CASSLSVSGASRQPQHF
14,TRBD1,TRBV7-2,TRBJ1-1,CASSGRTGNTEAFF
13,TRBD1,TRBV29-1,TRBJ2-7,CSVPGQGQGEQYF
15,NA,TRBV5-1,TRBJ1-4,CASSWGQTTNEKLFF
16,TRBD1,TRBV5-1,TRBJ2-7,CASSLGSSGQPTEQYF
14,TRBD2,TRBV5-4,TRBJ2-7,CASSLGRGDYEQYF
14,TRBD1,TRBV19,TRBJ1-1,CASGRDRWNTEAFF
16,TRBD1,TRBV19,TRBJ2-6,CASTGQGPSGANVLTF
15,TRBD2,TRBV6-1,TRBJ2-1,CASRQLGGGDNEQFF
13,NA,TRBV6-5,TRBJ2-3,CASSTTGIHTQYF
13,TRBD1,TRBV28,TRBJ1-5,CASSLNRGQPQHF
14,NA,TRBV5-1,TRBJ1-2,CASTSRDFFPDYTF
12,NA,TRBV5-1,TRBJ2-7,CASSLRVDEQYF
15,TRBD1,TRBV5-6,TRBJ1-2,CASSPPGTDYYGYTF
16,TRBD2,TRBV7-9,TRBJ2-2,CASSPGLAGRVGELFF
14,TRBD2,TRBV29-1,TRBJ2-3,CSVATSSRADTQYF
8,NA,TRBV20-1,TRBJ1-1,CSAFEAFF
14,NA,TRBV2,TRBJ1-3,CASSRSLSGNTIYF
19,NA,TRBV27,TRBJ2-6,CASSPSITGTTPGANVLTF
14,NA,TRBV9,TRBJ1-6,CASNHGSYNSPLHF
14,TRBD1,TRBV11-2,TRBJ2-3,CASSLGDRPDTQYF
17,TRBD1,TRBV5-4,TRBJ2-3,CASSWGQGIGDTDTQYF
15,NA,TRBV4-1,TRBJ2-2,CASSLKVIAVGELFF
17,TRBD1,TRBV2,TRBJ2-5,CASSGSPGQGIQETQYF
13,TRBD1,TRBV2,TRBJ1-1,CASTDRMNTEAFF